This T cell receptor (beta chain) comes out of a study of OX40 agonist ivuxolimab in advanced cancers. Here immunoSEQ multiplex PCR was the method, and the copy in TCRdb shows in-frame clones only, minus some. Of over 45,000 clones listed, about 85% were seen once; the top ten hold around 4.5%. V shed 2 bases and J shed 0 bases, with 13 bases lying between them. CDR3 length equals 16 residues. CDR1 SGHNT and CDR2 YYREEE come from the germline V gene (reference sequence). The TCR sequence derives from an adult with an advanced solid tumor such as melanoma, head and neck, liver or kidney cancer. Sequencing was performed on CD4+ or CD8+ T cells sorted from blood, taken in a trial of the OX40 agonist ivuxolimab. The rearrangement joins TRBV5-4 to TRBJ2-3; D is perhaps TRBD2 (6 bases). CDR3 sequence (DNA): TGTGCCAGCAGCTTCGGGGGTTCCCCTAGCACAGATACGCAGTATTTT. Translating gives CASSFGGSPSTDTQYF.